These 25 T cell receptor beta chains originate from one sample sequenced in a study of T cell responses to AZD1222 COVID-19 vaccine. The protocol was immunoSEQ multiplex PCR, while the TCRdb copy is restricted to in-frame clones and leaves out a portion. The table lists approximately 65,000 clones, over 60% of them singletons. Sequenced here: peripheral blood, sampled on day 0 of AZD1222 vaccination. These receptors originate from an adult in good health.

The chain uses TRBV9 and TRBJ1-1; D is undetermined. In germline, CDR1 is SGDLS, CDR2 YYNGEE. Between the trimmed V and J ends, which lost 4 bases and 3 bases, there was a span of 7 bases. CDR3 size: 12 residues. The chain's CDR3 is CASSPGYTEAFF. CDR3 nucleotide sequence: TGTGCCAGCAGCCCGGGATACACTGAAGCTTTCTTT.

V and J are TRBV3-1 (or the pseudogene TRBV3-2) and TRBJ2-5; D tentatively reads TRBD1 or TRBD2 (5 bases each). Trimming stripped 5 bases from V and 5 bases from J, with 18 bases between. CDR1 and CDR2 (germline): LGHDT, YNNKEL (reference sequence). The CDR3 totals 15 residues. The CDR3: CASSSRDGTGETQYF. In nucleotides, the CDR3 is TGTGCCAGCAGCTCTCGGGACGGCACGGGGGAGACCCAGTACTTC.

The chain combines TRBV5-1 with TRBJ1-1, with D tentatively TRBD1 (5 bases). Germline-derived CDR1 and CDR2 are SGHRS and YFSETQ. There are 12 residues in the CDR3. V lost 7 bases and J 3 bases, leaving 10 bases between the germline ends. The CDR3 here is CASRGQDTEAFF. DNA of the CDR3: TGCGCCAGCCGGGGCCAGGACACTGAAGCTTTCTTT.

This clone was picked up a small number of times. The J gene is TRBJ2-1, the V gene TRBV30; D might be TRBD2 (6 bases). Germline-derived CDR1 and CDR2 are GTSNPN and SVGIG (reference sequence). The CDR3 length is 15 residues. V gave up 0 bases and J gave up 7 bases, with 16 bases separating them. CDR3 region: CAWSVMGLGWNEQFF. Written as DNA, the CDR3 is TGTGCCTGGAGTGTCATGGGACTGGGGTGGAATGAGCAGTTCTTC.

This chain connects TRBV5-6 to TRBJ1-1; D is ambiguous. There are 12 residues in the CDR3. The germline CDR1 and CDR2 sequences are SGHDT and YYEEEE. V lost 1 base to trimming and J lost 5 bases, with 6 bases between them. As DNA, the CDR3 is TGTGCCAGCAGCTTGATCAGGACTGAAGCTTTCTTT. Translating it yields CASSLIRTEAFF.

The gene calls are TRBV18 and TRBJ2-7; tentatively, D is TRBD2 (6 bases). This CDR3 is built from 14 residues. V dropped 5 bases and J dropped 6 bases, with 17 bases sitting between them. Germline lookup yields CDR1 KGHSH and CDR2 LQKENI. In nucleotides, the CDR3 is TGTGCCAGCTCAGAGGGGCGGGGAAAGCCCGAGCAGTACTTC. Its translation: CASSEGRGKPEQYF.

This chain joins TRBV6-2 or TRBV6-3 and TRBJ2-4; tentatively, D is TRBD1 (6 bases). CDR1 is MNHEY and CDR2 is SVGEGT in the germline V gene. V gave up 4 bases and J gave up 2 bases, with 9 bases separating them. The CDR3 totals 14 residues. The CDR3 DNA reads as TGTGCCAGCAGTTTTACAGGGTCCAAAAACATTCAGTACTTC. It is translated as CASSFTGSKNIQYF.

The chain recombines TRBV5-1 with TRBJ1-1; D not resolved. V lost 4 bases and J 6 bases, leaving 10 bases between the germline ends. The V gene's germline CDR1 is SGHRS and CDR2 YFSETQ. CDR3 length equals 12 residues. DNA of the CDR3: TGCGCCAGCAGCGCTGAGGTGTCTGAAGCTTTCTTT. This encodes CASSAEVSEAFF. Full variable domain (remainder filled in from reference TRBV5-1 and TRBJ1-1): KAGVTQTPRYLIKTRGQQVTLSCSPISGHRSVSWYQQTPGQGLQFLFEYFSETQRNKGNFPGRFSGRQFSNSRSEMNVSTLELGDSALYLCASSAEVSEAFFGQGTRLTVV.

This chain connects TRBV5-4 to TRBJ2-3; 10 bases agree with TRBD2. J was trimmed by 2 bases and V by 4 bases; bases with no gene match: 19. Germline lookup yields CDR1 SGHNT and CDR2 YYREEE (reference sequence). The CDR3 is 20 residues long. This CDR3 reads CASSAGASGGLLPYTDTQYF. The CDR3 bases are TGTGCCAGCAGCGCCGGGGCTAGCGGGGGTCTATTGCCCTACACAGATACGCAGTATTTT.

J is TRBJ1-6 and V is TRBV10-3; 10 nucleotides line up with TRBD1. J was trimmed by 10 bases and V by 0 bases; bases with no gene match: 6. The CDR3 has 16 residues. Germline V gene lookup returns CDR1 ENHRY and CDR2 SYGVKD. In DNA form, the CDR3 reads TGTGCCATCAGTGAGTCAGGACAGGGGGGAAGGTCACCCCTCCACTTT. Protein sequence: CAISESGQGGRSPLHF.

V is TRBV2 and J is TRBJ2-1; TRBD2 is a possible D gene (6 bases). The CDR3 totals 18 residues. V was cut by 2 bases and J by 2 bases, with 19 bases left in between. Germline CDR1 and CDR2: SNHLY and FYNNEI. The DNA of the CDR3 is TGTGCCAGCAGTGAAATCCTTGTCCGCGGGGTAACCTACAATGAGCAGTTCTTC. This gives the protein CASSEILVRGVTYNEQFF. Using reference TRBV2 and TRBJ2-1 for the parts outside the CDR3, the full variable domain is EPEVTQTPSHQVTQMGQEVILRCVPISNHLYFYWYRQILGQKVEFLVSFYNNEISEKSEIFDDQFSVERPDGSNFTLKIRSTKLEDSAMYFCASSEILVRGVTYNEQFFGPGTRLTVL.

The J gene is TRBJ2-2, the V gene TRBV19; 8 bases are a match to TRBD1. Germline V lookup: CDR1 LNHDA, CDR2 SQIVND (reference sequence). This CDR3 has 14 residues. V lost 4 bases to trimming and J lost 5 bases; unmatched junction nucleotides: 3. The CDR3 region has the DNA TGTGCCAGTAGTACCACAGGGGGTACCGGGGAGCTGTTTTTT. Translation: CASSTTGGTGELFF. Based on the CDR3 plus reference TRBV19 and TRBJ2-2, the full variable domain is DGGITQSPKYLFRKEGQNVTLSCEQNLNHDAMYWYRQDPGQGLRLIYYSQIVNDFQKGDIAEGYSVSREKKESFPLTVTSAQKNPTAFYLCASSTTGGTGELFFGEGSRLTVL.

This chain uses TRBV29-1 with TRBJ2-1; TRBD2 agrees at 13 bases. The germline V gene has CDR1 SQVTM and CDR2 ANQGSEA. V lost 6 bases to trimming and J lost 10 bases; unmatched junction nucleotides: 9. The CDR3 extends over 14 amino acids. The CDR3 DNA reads TGCAGCGTCTCCGGGACTAGCGGGGAGGAAGAGCAGTTCTTC. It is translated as CSVSGTSGEEEQFF.

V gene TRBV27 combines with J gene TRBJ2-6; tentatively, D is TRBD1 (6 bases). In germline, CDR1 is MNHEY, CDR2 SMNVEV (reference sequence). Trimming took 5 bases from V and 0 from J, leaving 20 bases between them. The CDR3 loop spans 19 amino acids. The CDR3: CASSPVGHIFLSGANVLTF. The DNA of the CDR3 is TGTGCCAGCAGTCCCGTGGGACACATATTCCTCTCTGGGGCCAACGTCCTGACTTTC.

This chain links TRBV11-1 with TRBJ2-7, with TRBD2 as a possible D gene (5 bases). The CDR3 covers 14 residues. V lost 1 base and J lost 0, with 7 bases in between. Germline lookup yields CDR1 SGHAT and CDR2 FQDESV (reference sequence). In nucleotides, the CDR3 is TGTGCCAGCAGCTTAGACAGCGGCTCCTACGAGCAGTACTTC. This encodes CASSLDSGSYEQYF.

CDR3 bases: TGTGCCAGCAGCTTCAGGGGGAACTATGGCTACACCTTC. Translation: CASSFRGNYGYTF. The chain links TRBV13 to TRBJ1-2; TRBD1 matches 7 bases. CDR3 length equals 13 residues. The ends lost 3 bases at V and 2 bases at J; junction bases unmatched: 0. Germline V lookup: CDR1 PRHDT, CDR2 FYEKMQ (reference sequence).

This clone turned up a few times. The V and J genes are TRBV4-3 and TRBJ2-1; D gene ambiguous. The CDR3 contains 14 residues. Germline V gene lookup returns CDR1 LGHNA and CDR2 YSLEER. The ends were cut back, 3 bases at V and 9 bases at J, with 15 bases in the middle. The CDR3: CASSHLTDGSEQFF. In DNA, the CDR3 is TGCGCCAGCAGCCACTTGACTGATGGAAGTGAGCAGTTCTTC.

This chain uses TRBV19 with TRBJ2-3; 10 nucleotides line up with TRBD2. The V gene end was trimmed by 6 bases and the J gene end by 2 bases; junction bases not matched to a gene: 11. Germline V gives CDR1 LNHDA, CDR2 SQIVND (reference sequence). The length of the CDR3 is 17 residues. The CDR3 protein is CASSRGASGGLTDTQYF. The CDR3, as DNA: TGTGCCAGTAGCCGAGGGGCTAGCGGGGGCCTCACAGATACGCAGTATTTT.

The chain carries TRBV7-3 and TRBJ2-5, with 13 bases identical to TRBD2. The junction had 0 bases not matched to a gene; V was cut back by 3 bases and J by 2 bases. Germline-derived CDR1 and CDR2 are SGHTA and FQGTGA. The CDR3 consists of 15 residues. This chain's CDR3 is CASSLTSGGQETQYF. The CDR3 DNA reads TGTGCCAGCAGCTTGACTAGCGGGGGGCAAGAGACCCAGTACTTC.

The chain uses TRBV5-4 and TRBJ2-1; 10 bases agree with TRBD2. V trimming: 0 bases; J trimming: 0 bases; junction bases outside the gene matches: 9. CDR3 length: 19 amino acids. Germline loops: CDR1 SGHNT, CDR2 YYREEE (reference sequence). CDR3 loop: CASSLVVAGGSSSYNEQFF. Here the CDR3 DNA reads TGTGCCAGCAGCTTGGTGGTAGCGGGGGGCTCGAGCTCCTACAATGAGCAGTTCTTC.

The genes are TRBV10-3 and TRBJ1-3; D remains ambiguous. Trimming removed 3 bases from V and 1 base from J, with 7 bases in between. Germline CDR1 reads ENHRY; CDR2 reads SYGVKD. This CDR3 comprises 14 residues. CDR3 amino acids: CAISDYKSGNTIYF. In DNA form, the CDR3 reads TGTGCCATCAGTGATTACAAGTCTGGAAACACCATATATTTT.

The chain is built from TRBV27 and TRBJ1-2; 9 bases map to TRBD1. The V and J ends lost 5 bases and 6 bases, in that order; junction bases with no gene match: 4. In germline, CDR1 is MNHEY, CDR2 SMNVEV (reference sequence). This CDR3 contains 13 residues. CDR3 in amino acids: CASSGQGINGYTF. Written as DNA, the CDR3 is TGTGCCAGCAGTGGACAGGGGATCAATGGCTACACCTTC.

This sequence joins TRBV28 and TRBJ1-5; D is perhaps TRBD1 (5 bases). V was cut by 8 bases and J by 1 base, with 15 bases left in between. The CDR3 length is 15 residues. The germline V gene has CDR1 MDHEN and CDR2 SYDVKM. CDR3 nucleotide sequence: TGTGCCAGCTACACCCGGGGACGCAGCAATCAGCCCCAGCATTTT. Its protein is CASYTRGRSNQPQHF.

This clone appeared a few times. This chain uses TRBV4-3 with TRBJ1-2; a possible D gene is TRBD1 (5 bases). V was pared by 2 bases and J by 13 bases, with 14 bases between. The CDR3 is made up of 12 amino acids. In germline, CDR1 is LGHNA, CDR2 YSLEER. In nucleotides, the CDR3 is TGCGCCAGCAGCCAACCCCCGCGGGGGGGCACCTTC. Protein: CASSQPPRGGTF.

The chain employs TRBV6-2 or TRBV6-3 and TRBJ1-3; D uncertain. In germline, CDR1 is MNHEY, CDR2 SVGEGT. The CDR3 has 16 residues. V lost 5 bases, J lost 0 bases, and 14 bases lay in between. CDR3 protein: CASSRRDVRSGNTIYF. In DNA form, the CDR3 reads TGTGCCAGCAGTCGCCGGGATGTTCGCTCTGGAAACACCATATATTTT.